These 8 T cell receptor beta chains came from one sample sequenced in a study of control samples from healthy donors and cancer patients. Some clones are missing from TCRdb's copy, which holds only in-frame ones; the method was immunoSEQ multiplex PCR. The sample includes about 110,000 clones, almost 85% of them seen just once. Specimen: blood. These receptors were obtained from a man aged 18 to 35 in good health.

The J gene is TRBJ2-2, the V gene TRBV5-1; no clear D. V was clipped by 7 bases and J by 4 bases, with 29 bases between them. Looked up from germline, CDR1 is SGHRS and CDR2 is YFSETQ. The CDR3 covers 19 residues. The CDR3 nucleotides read TGCGCCAGCCGCGGCTTTGTGTCGGAGCTGAAGACCTTCACCGGGGAGCTGTTTTTT. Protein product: CASRGFVSELKTFTGELFF.

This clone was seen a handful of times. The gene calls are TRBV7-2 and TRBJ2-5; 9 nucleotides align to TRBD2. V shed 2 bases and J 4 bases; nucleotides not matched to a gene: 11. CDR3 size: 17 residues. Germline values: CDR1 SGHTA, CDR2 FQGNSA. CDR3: CASSLTPSGVDVETQYF. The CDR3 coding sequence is TGTGCCAGCAGCTTAACCCCTAGCGGGGTTGACGTAGAGACCCAGTACTTC.

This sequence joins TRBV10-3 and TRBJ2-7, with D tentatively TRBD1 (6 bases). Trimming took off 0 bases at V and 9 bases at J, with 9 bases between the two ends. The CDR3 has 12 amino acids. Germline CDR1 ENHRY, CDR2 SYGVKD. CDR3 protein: CAISESTGGQYV. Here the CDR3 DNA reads TGTGCCATCAGTGAGTCGACAGGCGGGCAGTACGTC.

The CDR3 is CASSQEGAGGKGYTF. CDR3 sequence (DNA): TGCGCCAGCAGCCAAGAGGGGGCAGGGGGGAAAGGCTACACCTTC. V gene TRBV4-1 combines with J gene TRBJ1-2; TRBD1 matches 7 bases. CDR1 is MGHRA and CDR2 is YSYEKL in the germline V gene. The CDR3 is 15 residues long. J gave up 8 bases and V 0 bases, and 9 bases lay outside the gene matches.

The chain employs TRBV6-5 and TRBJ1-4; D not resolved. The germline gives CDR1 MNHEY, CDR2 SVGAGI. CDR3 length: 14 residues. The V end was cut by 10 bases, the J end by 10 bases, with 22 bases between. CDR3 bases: TGTGCCACCGGTCCCACTTTGGGGTGGCGAAAACTGTTTTTT. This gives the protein CATGPTLGWRKLFF.

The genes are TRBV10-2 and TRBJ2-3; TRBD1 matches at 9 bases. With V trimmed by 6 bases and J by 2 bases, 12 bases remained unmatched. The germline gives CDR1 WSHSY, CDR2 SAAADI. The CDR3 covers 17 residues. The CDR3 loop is CASSPTGTGRNTDTQYF. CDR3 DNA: TGCGCCAGCAGCCCTACCGGGACAGGGCGGAACACAGATACGCAGTATTTT.

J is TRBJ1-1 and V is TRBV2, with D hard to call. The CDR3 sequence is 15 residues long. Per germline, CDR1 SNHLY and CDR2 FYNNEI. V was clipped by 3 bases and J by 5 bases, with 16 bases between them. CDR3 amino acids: CASSEYKGKGTEAFF. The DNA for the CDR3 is TGTGCCAGCAGTGAGTATAAAGGGAAAGGAACTGAAGCTTTCTTT.

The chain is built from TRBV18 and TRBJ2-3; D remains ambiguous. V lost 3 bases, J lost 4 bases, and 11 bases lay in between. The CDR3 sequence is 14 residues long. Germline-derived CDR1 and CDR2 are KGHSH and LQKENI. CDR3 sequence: CASSPARAADTQYF. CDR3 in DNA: TGTGCCAGCTCACCCGCTCGAGCAGCAGATACGCAGTATTTT.